Sequencing of this T cell receptor (beta chain) was carried out in a study of Tregs in tolerant kidney transplant recipients. Study observations and caveats: This study did not directly address biological reproducibility.

Thawed PBMCs were FACS-sorted into unstimulated CD4+CD25+CD127- regulatory T cells, CD4+CD25- non-regulatory cells, CD4 and CD8 cells. In the case of this clone: Its specificity is unknown.

Libraries were prepared by immunoSEQ multiplex PCR; TCRdb keeps only in-frame clonotypes and omits some of them. Among 200,000 to 300,000 clones, approximately 83% were seen once, and the ten largest hold 0.55% to 0.65%. Germline assignment: CDR1 LNHDA and CDR2 SQIVND (reference sequence). The V end lost 7 bases, the J end lost 6 bases, and 24 bases lay between the germline ends. There are 17 residues in the CDR3. The rearrangement links TRBV19 to TRBJ1-4; no firm D call. Sequencing input: CD4+ T cells from blood. This receptor was obtained from a human donor in good health. CDR3 coding DNA: TGTGCCAGTACCCCCTCGAGGAGGGCCTGGGGTGATGAAAAACTGTTTTTT. This gives the protein CASTPSRRAWGDEKLFF.